This section outlines one T cell receptor beta chain sequence together with its context. The data stem from a study of blood T cell repertoires in COVID-19. Study as a whole: Collection of acute and convalescent COVID-19 samples took place in the United States, Italy and Spain.

Repertoires were generated with immunoSEQ multiplex PCR, while TCRdb's copy carries only in-frame clones and drops some. The top ten clones hold around 4.5% of a sample with under 150,000 clones, about 87% of them seen once. This CDR3 is 18 amino acids long. Germline-derived CDR1 and CDR2 are MDHEN and SYDVKM. V trimming: 2 bases; J trimming: 0 bases; junction bases outside the gene matches: 12. This TCR was sampled from a woman aged 45 to 65 with acute or convalescent COVID-19. The rearrangement links TRBV28 to TRBJ1-1; 7 bases match TRBD1. The sequenced sample was peripheral blood. The CDR3, as DNA: TGTGCCAGCAGTTTAGGAGGGGGCGCGATCTGGGTGAACACTGAAGCTTTCTTT. Protein product: CASSLGGGAIWVNTEAFF.